These 25 T cell receptor beta chains were all obtained from the same sample, sequenced in a study of a mutant IDH1 vaccine in newly diagnosed glioma. The time point: baseline, week 1 (first vaccination visit). Treatment denoted: pre-vaccination baseline after standard-of-care therapy. Repertoires were generated with immunoSEQ multiplex PCR, while TCRdb's copy carries only in-frame clones and drops some. The sample records under 80,000 clones, 80% to 90% being singletons. The material sequenced was PBMCs, taken from a glioma patient treated with radiotherapy, temozolomide or both. These receptors were obtained from a man under 40 with glioma.

The chain uses TRBV6-1 and TRBJ1-5; D unclear. The V gene lost 1 base and the J gene lost 7 bases, with 14 bases spanning the gap. CDR3 length: 15 amino acids. Per the germline V gene, CDR1 is MNHNS and CDR2 is SASEGT. In nucleotides, the CDR3 is TGTGCCAGCAGTGAAGGTGGAGGGTTTGAGCAGCCCCAGCATTTT. This sequence encodes CASSEGGGFEQPQHF.

The chain couples TRBV6-1 to TRBJ2-5, with 7 bases aligning to TRBD2. The end of the DNA aligns better with TRBJ2-7, so the J call may be wrong. Germline V gene lookup returns CDR1 MNHNS and CDR2 SASEGT. This CDR3 has 13 amino acids. CDR3 sequence: CASSTGTIYEQYF. The CDR3 coding sequence is TGTGCCAGCAGTACCGGGACTATCTACGAGCAGTACTTC.

The V and J genes are TRBV7-9 and TRBJ2-3, with 7 bases that match TRBD1. In germline, CDR1 is SEHNR, CDR2 FQNEAQ (reference sequence). The CDR3 totals 16 residues. V gave up 5 bases and J gave up 0 bases; unmatched junction bases: 8. The CDR3 nucleotides read TGTGCCAGCAGCCGACAGGGCCATTCTAGCACAGATACGCAGTATTTT. Its protein is CASSRQGHSSTDTQYF.

The J gene is TRBJ2-7, the V gene TRBV30; perhaps TRBD2 as D (6 bases). Germline V gives CDR1 GTSNPN, CDR2 SVGIG (reference sequence). The CDR3 runs to 14 residues. Deletions cut 7 bases from V and 3 bases from J, with 19 bases between. The CDR3 DNA reads TGTGCCTCAGGCTTAGCGGACAACAACTACGAGCAGTACTTC. It codes for CASGLADNNYEQYF.

The genes are TRBV20-1 and TRBJ1-1; D call uncertain. The germline CDR1 and CDR2 sequences are DFQATT and SNEGSKA (reference sequence). The CDR3 has 10 residues. V was trimmed by 5 bases and J by 8 bases, leaving 9 bases between them. The CDR3 sequence: CSAGSFEAFF. The CDR3 DNA follows: TGCAGTGCTGGATCGTTCGAAGCTTTCTTT.

The rearrangement uses TRBV6-1 and TRBJ2-4, with D possibly being TRBD1 (6 bases). Looked up from germline, CDR1 is MNHNS and CDR2 is SASEGT. The CDR3 has 14 residues. Trimming removed 3 bases at V and 6 bases at J, with 12 bases between. The CDR3 region is CASSDSGVLNIQYF. In DNA, the CDR3 is TGTGCCAGCAGTGACTCAGGGGTTCTAAACATTCAGTACTTC.

The chain uses TRBV5-1 and TRBJ2-2; TRBD1 or TRBD2 may be the D gene (6 bases each). The CDR3 is 16 amino acids. From germline, CDR1 is SGHRS and CDR2 YFSETQ. Trimming cost V 5 bases and J 0 bases, with 14 bases left between them. CDR3 nucleotides: TGCGCCAGCAGGACTAGGACAGCGTCGAACACCGGGGAGCTGTTTTTT. Its translation: CASRTRTASNTGELFF.

CDR3 protein: CASGRYGRYARAVYEQYF. CDR3 nucleotides: TGTGCCAGCGGCCGTTACGGGAGGTATGCGCGGGCGGTCTACGAGCAGTACTTC. The J gene is TRBJ2-7, the V gene TRBV28; 7 positions match TRBD2. CDR3 length: 18 residues. Germline lookup yields CDR1 MDHEN and CDR2 SYDVKM. The ends lost 8 bases at V and 3 bases at J; junction bases unmatched: 22.

The CDR3 is CASSGRWANTEAFF. The CDR3 DNA is TGTGCCAGCTCGGGACGGTGGGCGAACACTGAAGCTTTCTTT. The chain is built from TRBV6-1 and TRBJ1-1; TRBD1 might be the D (5 bases). The CDR3 sequence is 14 residues long. Trimming took 8 bases from V and 1 from J, leaving 14 bases between them. CDR1 is MNHNS and CDR2 is SASEGT in the germline V gene.

This sequence joins TRBV19 and TRBJ2-1; TRBD1 matches 10 bases. The CDR3 extends over 16 amino acids. Trimming at V came to 4 bases and at J to 9 bases, leaving 12 bases not matched to a gene. Germline CDR1 LNHDA, CDR2 SQIVND (reference sequence). The CDR3 coding sequence is TGTGCCAGTAGTAGTCCGGGACAGGGGAATGCGGGTGAGCAGTTCTTC. Protein sequence: CASSSPGQGNAGEQFF.

This chain connects TRBV7-2 to TRBJ2-7; TRBD1 might be the D (6 bases). Germline lookup yields CDR1 SGHTA and CDR2 FQGNSA. The germline V and J ends were trimmed by 5 bases and 0 bases, with 14 bases remaining between them. The CDR3 is made up of 15 amino acids. CDR3 loop: CASSLGRGLSYEQYF. The CDR3 region has the DNA TGTGCCAGCAGCCTTGGCAGGGGCCTCTCCTACGAGCAGTACTTC.

The chain has TRBV4-1 and TRBJ1-2, with TRBD1 matching 8 bases. Germline V gives CDR1 MGHRA, CDR2 YSYEKL. This CDR3 contains 13 residues. V lost 4 bases, J lost 6 bases, and 4 bases stayed unmatched. DNA for the CDR3: TGCGCCAGCAGCCGAACGACAGGGGATGGCTACACCTTC. Encoded protein: CASSRTTGDGYTF.

This clone was seen a handful of times. This chain uses TRBV27 with TRBJ1-1; D not resolved. The germline V and J ends were trimmed by 7 bases and 1 base, with 13 bases remaining between them. The CDR3 totals 14 residues. Germline loops: CDR1 MNHEY, CDR2 SMNVEV (reference sequence). The CDR3 reads CASNPSPGNTEAFF. In nucleotides, the CDR3 is TGTGCCAGCAACCCCTCGCCAGGGAACACTGAAGCTTTCTTT.

The chain is built from TRBV4-1 and TRBJ2-2; a weak D match, TRBD1 (5 bases). Between the trimmed V and J ends, which lost 0 bases and 8 bases, there was a span of 10 bases. This CDR3 has 14 residues. Germline V gives CDR1 MGHRA, CDR2 YSYEKL. Here the CDR3 DNA reads TGCGCCAGCAGCCAAGAAGGGGAATTTGGGGAGCTGTTTTTT. Translating it yields CASSQEGEFGELFF.

V and J are TRBV11-2 and TRBJ2-2; maybe TRBD1 (5 bases). Germline V gene sequence: CDR1 SGHAT, CDR2 FQNNGV. With 5 bases removed from V and 3 bases from J, the gap between germline ends came to 19 bases. The CDR3 extends over 17 amino acids. CDR3 sequence reads: CASSGPLGRGYTGELFF. The CDR3 region has the DNA TGTGCCAGCAGCGGACCCTTGGGGCGAGGTTACACCGGGGAGCTGTTTTTT.

J is TRBJ1-2 and V is TRBV4-1, with D possibly TRBD1 on 6 matching bases. Germline V CDR1 and CDR2: MGHRA, YSYEKL. This CDR3 is built from 16 residues. The V and J ends lost 2 bases and 1 base respectively, with 14 bases between them. The CDR3 sequence is CASSQYRDTGNYGYTF. The CDR3 DNA reads TGCGCCAGCAGCCAATACCGGGACACCGGTAACTATGGCTACACCTTC.

The chain couples TRBV6-6 to TRBJ1-1; the D is unclear. This CDR3 spans 12 amino acids. V lost 4 bases, J lost 6 bases, and 9 bases lay in between. CDR1 MNHNY and CDR2 SVGAGI come from the germline V gene (reference sequence). The CDR3, as DNA: TGTGCCAGCAGTTGGAAGGGCCCTGAAGCTTTCTTT. Amino acids: CASSWKGPEAFF.

The chain uses TRBV7-2 and TRBJ2-5; no definite D call. Germline lookup yields CDR1 SGHTA and CDR2 FQGNSA. Trimming took 2 bases from V and 2 from J, leaving 6 bases between them. CDR3 size: 13 residues. The chain's CDR3 is CASSLTPQETQYF. For the CDR3, the DNA is TGTGCCAGCAGCTTAACTCCACAAGAGACCCAGTACTTC.

The chain uses TRBV11-2 and TRBJ2-6; no clear D gene. The CDR3 extends over 17 amino acids. The V gene's germline CDR1 is SGHAT and CDR2 FQNNGV. V shed 5 bases and J shed 0 bases, with 14 bases lying between them. CDR3 in amino acids: CASSADLRSSGANVLTF. The CDR3, as DNA: TGTGCCAGCAGCGCGGACCTCCGCAGCTCTGGGGCCAACGTCCTGACTTTC.

This clone was seen a handful of times. The chain is built from TRBV6-5 and TRBJ1-1; 7 bases are shared with TRBD1. V gave up 0 bases and J gave up 4 bases; unmatched junction bases: 2. The V gene's germline CDR1 is MNHEY and CDR2 SVGAGI. The length of the CDR3 is 14 residues. The CDR3 reads CASSYSAGGTEAFF. CDR3 bases: TGTGCCAGCAGTTACTCTGCAGGGGGCACTGAAGCTTTCTTT.

The CDR3 here is CAISGKGPYEQYF. DNA for the CDR3: TGTGCCATCAGTGGAAAGGGTCCCTACGAGCAGTACTTC. The chain employs TRBV10-3 and TRBJ2-7, with unresolved D. Germline-derived CDR1 and CDR2 are ENHRY and SYGVKD. This CDR3 comprises 13 residues. Trimming cost V 4 bases and J 2 bases, with 9 bases left between them.

The V gene is TRBV5-4, the J gene TRBJ2-3, with D perhaps matching TRBD1 or TRBD2 (5 bases each). CDR1 and CDR2 from the germline V gene are SGHNT and YYREEE (reference sequence). The CDR3 has 19 residues. V lost 0 bases, J lost 4 bases, and 24 bases lay in between. The CDR3: CASSLEKSGTAATSDTQYF. CDR3 coding DNA: TGTGCCAGCAGCTTGGAAAAATCCGGGACGGCGGCGACCTCAGATACGCAGTATTTT.

This chain joins TRBV27 and TRBJ2-7; D possibly matches TRBD1 or TRBD2 (6 bases each). This CDR3 comprises 16 residues. Trimming left V 2 bases short and J 0 bases short, with 14 bases between. The V gene's germline CDR1 is MNHEY and CDR2 SMNVEV (reference sequence). Written as DNA, the CDR3 is TGTGCCAGCAGTTTAGGGGGGCCAGGTCACTCCTACGAGCAGTACTTC. It encodes CASSLGGPGHSYEQYF.

The chain recombines TRBV7-8 with TRBJ2-1; TRBD2 aligns across 7 bases. Looked up from germline, CDR1 is SGHVS and CDR2 is FQNEAQ. The CDR3 extends over 16 amino acids. V was pared by 2 bases and J by 0 bases, with 4 bases of the junction left unmatched. The chain's CDR3 is CASSLRPSGSYNEQFF. The CDR3 bases are TGTGCCAGCAGCTTACGGCCTAGCGGCTCCTACAATGAGCAGTTCTTC.

The rearrangement links TRBV11-2 to TRBJ1-6, with D maybe TRBD1 (5 bases). The length of the CDR3 is 16 residues. Trimming took 5 bases from V and 4 from J, leaving 15 bases between them. Per germline, CDR1 SGHAT and CDR2 FQNNGV. The DNA of the CDR3 is TGTGCCAGCAGCCTACATCTGACAGAATATAATTCACCCCTCCACTTT. Encoded protein: CASSLHLTEYNSPLHF.